The 29 T cell receptor beta chains listed next were all sequenced from one sample in a study of T cells in Graves' hyperthyroidism and ophthalmopathy. Amplified TCR beta CDR3 regions came from RNA transcripts. RT-PCR in the first round (using the HTBI primer set) targeted the TCR CDR3. TCRdb re-called the multiplex PCR reads with MiXCR, one entry per CDR3 protein. This table holds 25,000 to 30,000 distinct CDR3 sequences, approximately 45% found once. Sequenced sample: blood. These receptor sequences come from a woman aged 25-40 years with Graves' hyperthyroidism.

This chain links TRBV2 with TRBJ2-5; 9 bases agree with TRBD1. Germline V gives CDR1 SNHLY, CDR2 FYNNEI. After removal of 5 bases from V and 9 bases from J, the junction contained 19 bases not matched to a gene. This CDR3 comprises 17 residues. For the CDR3, the DNA is TGTGCCAGCAGTTCCCCGAAGGACAGGGGCCCCAATCAGCCCCAGTACTTC. Amino acids: CASSSPKDRGPNQPQYF. Drawing the rest from reference TRBV2 and TRBJ2-5, the complete variable domain is EPEVTQTPSHQVTQMGQEVILRCVPISNHLYFYWYRQILGQKVEFLVSFYNNEISEKSEIFDDQFSVERPDGSNFTLKIRSTKLEDSAMYFCASSSPKDRGPNQPQYFGPGTRLLVL.

The rearrangement uses TRBV5-1 and TRBJ2-3, with D maybe TRBD2 (6 bases). Deletions cut 5 bases from V and 11 bases from J, with 24 bases between. Germline V CDR1 and CDR2: SGHRS, YFSETQ. There are 15 residues in the CDR3. The CDR3: CASRYLANGGNEQYF. In DNA, the CDR3 is TGCGCCAGCAGGTATCTAGCGAACGGTGGCAATGAGCAGTATTTT.

This clonotype came up once. The conserved closing phenylalanine or tryptophan is absent in this CDR3, likely reflecting a read error. This chain uses TRBV5-4 with TRBJ1-5; the D gene is possibly TRBD1 (6 bases). V was pared by 4 bases and J by 6 bases, with 14 bases between. The CDR3 covers 14 residues. CDR1 and CDR2 (germline): SGHNT, YYREEE (reference sequence). The CDR3 nucleotides read TGTGCCAGCAGCCCGGGGGGGGCAACTCAGCCCCAGCATATT. Translating gives CASSPGGATQPQHI.

A word on this clonotype: A much larger clone lies a single base off, so this may be a read error. This rearrangement joins TRBV2 to TRBJ1-3, with 8 bases matching TRBD1. Germline V CDR1 and CDR2: SNHLY, FYNNEI. J gave up 9 bases and V 7 bases, and 14 bases lay outside the gene matches. The CDR3 is made up of 15 amino acids. CDR3 nucleotide sequence: TGTGCCAGCACTCCAGGGGGCGTGGGGGGATTCACCATATATTTT. This encodes CASTPGGVGGFTIYF. The variable domain in full, with the rest retrieved from reference TRBV2 and TRBJ1-3, is EPEVTQTPSHQVTQMGQEVILRCVPISNHLYFYWYRQILGQKVEFLVSFYNNEISEKSEIFDDQFSVERPDGSNFTLKIRSTKLEDSAMYFCASTPGGVGGFTIYFGEGSWLTVV.

This clonotype occurred many times. The chain carries TRBV7-3 and TRBJ1-1, with 8 bases fitting TRBD1. Per germline, CDR1 SGHTA and CDR2 FQGTGA. The CDR3 runs 16 residues. With 5 bases clipped from V and 0 bases from J, the junction kept 8 bases outside the gene matches. The DNA of the CDR3 is TGTGCCAGCAGCCCAGGACAGGGCACTCTGAACACTGAAGCTTTCTTT. As protein: CASSPGQGTLNTEAFF.

To note about this clonotype: This likely comes from a read error, as the CDR3 has no conserved phenylalanine or tryptophan at its end. V and J are TRBV6-2 or TRBV6-3 and TRBJ2-7; D perhaps matches TRBD2 (7 bases). Trimming stripped 4 bases from V and 7 bases from J, with 14 bases between. Germline values: CDR1 MNHEY, CDR2 SVGEGT. There are 13 residues in the CDR3. DNA for the CDR3: TGTGCCAGCAGTTTACCGGGGGGCGGAGAGCAGTACCTC. It is translated as CASSLPGGGEQYL.

This rearrangement joins TRBV6-1 to TRBJ1-5; no clear D. The germline gives CDR1 MNHNS, CDR2 SASEGT. V gave up 3 bases and J gave up 7 bases, with 10 bases separating them. CDR3 length: 13 residues. The CDR3 loop is CASSDRTGQPQHF. The CDR3 DNA sequence: TGTGCCAGCAGTGACCGGACGGGGCAGCCCCAGCATTTT.

A remark on this clonotype: A read error may be the cause here, since a much bigger clone is one base away. The gene calls are TRBV27 and TRBJ1-1; 7 nucleotides align to TRBD1. V lost 2 bases, J lost 6 bases, and 3 bases stayed unmatched. This CDR3 contains 13 residues. Germline V gene sequence: CDR1 MNHEY, CDR2 SMNVEV (reference sequence). The CDR3 sequence is CASSLTGASEAFF. The CDR3 DNA reads TGTGCCAGCAGTTTAACAGGGGCCTCTGAAGCTTTCTTT.

This clonotype ranks as medium-sized (0.01 to 0.1%). This chain uses TRBV20-1 with TRBJ1-5; D is uncertain. From germline, CDR1 is DFQATT and CDR2 SNEGSKA (reference sequence). Trimming removed 5 bases from V and 4 bases from J, with 15 bases in between. This CDR3 comprises 14 residues. In DNA, the CDR3 is TGCAGTGCTCCCGACACGGCGGAAAATCAGCCCCAGCATTTT. It translates to CSAPDTAENQPQHF.

This chain joins TRBV7-2 and TRBJ2-7, with 8 bases identical to TRBD2. J was trimmed by 0 bases and V by 5 bases; bases with no gene match: 9. CDR1 and CDR2 (germline): SGHTA, FQGNSA. CDR3 length equals 16 residues. CDR3 region: CASSAKYSGSSYEQYF. In nucleotides, the CDR3 is TGTGCCAGCAGCGCCAAATACAGCGGGAGCTCCTACGAGCAGTACTTC.

This clonotype was observed a few times. The chain is built from TRBV10-3 and TRBJ1-4, with D uncertain. The V end was cut by 0 bases, the J end by 5 bases, with 10 bases between. The CDR3 consists of 15 residues. From germline, CDR1 is ENHRY and CDR2 SYGVKD. The CDR3 nucleotides are TGTGCCATCAGTGAGTCACAGTTCGGAAATGAAAAACTGTTTTTT. This encodes CAISESQFGNEKLFF.

V usage is TRBV29-1 and J usage is TRBJ2-3; 8 bases line up with TRBD2. Per germline, CDR1 SQVTM and CDR2 ANQGSEA. The CDR3 runs 15 residues. V lost 0 bases to trimming and J lost 2 bases; unmatched junction nucleotides: 4. CDR3 protein: CSVEETSEDTDTQYF. The DNA of the CDR3 is TGCAGCGTTGAAGAGACTAGCGAAGACACAGATACGCAGTATTTT.

This chain connects TRBV2 to TRBJ1-3, with TRBD1 as a possible D gene (5 bases). Trimming pared 4 bases from V and 9 bases from J, leaving 13 bases between. Germline CDR1 and CDR2: SNHLY and FYNNEI. This CDR3 has 13 amino acids. CDR3 loop: CASSAGRVVTIYF. The DNA for the CDR3 is TGTGCCAGCAGTGCAGGGCGCGTAGTCACCATATATTTT.

By share, this clonotype counts as medium-sized. The chain links TRBV7-6 to TRBJ2-7; perhaps TRBD1 as D (6 bases). In germline, CDR1 is SGHVS, CDR2 FNYEAQ. The V gene lost 1 base and the J gene lost 3 bases, with 10 bases spanning the gap. The CDR3 has 14 amino acids. This chain's CDR3 is CASSLGQGYYEQYF. CDR3 bases: TGTGCCAGCAGCTTAGGTCAGGGGTACTACGAGCAGTACTTC. Full variable domain (missing parts from reference TRBV7-6 and TRBJ2-7): GAGVSQSPRYKVTKRGQDVALRCDPISGHVSLYWYRQALGQGPEFLTYFNYEAQQDKSGLPNDRFSAERPEGSISTLTIQRTEQRDSAMYRCASSLGQGYYEQYFGPGTRLTVT.

About this clonotype itself: A read error may produce the germline difference seen at one junction end. The chain is built from TRBV5-8 and TRBJ2-3; 10 nucleotides align to TRBD2. Per the germline V gene, CDR1 is SGHTS and CDR2 is YDEGEE. CDR3 length: 16 amino acids. CDR3 in DNA: TGTGCCCGCAGCTCGGCCGGGACTAGCGCCACAGATACGCAGTATTTT. As protein: CARSSAGTSATDTQYF.

This clonotype is medium-sized in the sample. The chain joins TRBV10-2 to TRBJ2-3, with a tentative D call TRBD2 (6 bases). Looked up from germline, CDR1 is WSHSY and CDR2 is SAAADI. V lost 6 bases to trimming and J lost 0 bases, with 16 bases between them. This CDR3 has 16 residues. Here the CDR3 reads CASRTPGLLSTDTQYF. CDR3 nucleotide sequence: TGCGCCAGCAGAACTCCGGGACTTCTTAGCACAGATACGCAGTATTTT.

This clonotype was picked up many times. This chain joins TRBV7-9 and TRBJ2-5, with a possible D match to TRBD1 (5 bases). The germline V gene has CDR1 SEHNR and CDR2 FQNEAQ (reference sequence). The V gene lost 6 bases and the J gene lost 1 base, with 9 bases spanning the gap. This CDR3 spans 13 amino acids. CDR3 sequence: CASSWGIQETQYF. Here the CDR3 DNA reads TGTGCCAGCAGTTGGGGCATCCAAGAGACCCAGTACTTC.

The genes are TRBV20-1 and TRBJ2-5; D remains unclear. The germline V gene has CDR1 DFQATT and CDR2 SNEGSKA (reference sequence). This CDR3 is 11 amino acids long. In DNA form, the CDR3 reads TGCAGCGCCCAGAGCCAAGAGACCCAGTACTTC. As protein: CSAQSQETQYF.

The V gene is TRBV30, the J gene TRBJ2-1, with D perhaps TRBD2 (6 bases). V dropped 5 bases and J dropped 8 bases, with 16 bases sitting between them. Germline V gives CDR1 GTSNPN, CDR2 SVGIG (reference sequence). The CDR3 has 13 residues. The DNA of the CDR3 is TGTGCCTGGGGGACTTTTTCTATCTATGAGCAGTTCTTC. Translating gives CAWGTFSIYEQFF.

This clonotype has just one count. The CDR3 carries no conserved terminal phenylalanine or tryptophan, so it likely arises from a read error. No DNA is shown, since the ends of the CDR3 on it are uncertain; the CDR3 is the one TCRdb lists. The V gene is TRBV29-1, the J gene TRBJ1-1. The V gene's germline CDR1 is SQVTM and CDR2 ANQGSEA. The CDR3 is 10 residues long, counting both termini. The CDR3 region is CNYSSSGQFE.

This clonotype is deemed medium-sized (0.01 to 0.1%). The chain combines TRBV20-1 with TRBJ2-7; D gene ambiguous. V was pared by 3 bases and J by 3 bases, with 6 bases between. Germline CDR1 and CDR2: DFQATT and SNEGSKA (reference sequence). This CDR3 is built from 11 residues. Here the CDR3 DNA reads TGCAGTGCTAGTGAGGACTACGAGCAGTACTTC. Amino acids: CSASEDYEQYF.

The chain has TRBV5-1 and TRBJ1-1; the D is unclear. From germline, CDR1 is SGHRS and CDR2 YFSETQ. V lost 4 bases and J lost 1, with 8 bases in between. The CDR3 contains 13 residues. The chain's CDR3 is CASSEQKNTEAFF. In nucleotides, the CDR3 is TGCGCCAGCAGCGAACAGAAGAACACTGAAGCTTTCTTT. The whole variable domain, remainder taken from reference TRBV5-1 and TRBJ1-1, is KAGVTQTPRYLIKTRGQQVTLSCSPISGHRSVSWYQQTPGQGLQFLFEYFSETQRNKGNFPGRFSGRQFSNSRSEMNVSTLELGDSALYLCASSEQKNTEAFFGQGTRLTVV.

Notes on this clonotype: Germline and junction disagree at one end, which may indicate a read error. The CDR3 DNA reads TGTGCCAGCAGAAAGACAGGGAGCAGCTACGAGCGGTACTTC. Translation gives CASRKTGSSYERYF. The rearrangement links TRBV12-3 or TRBV12-4 to TRBJ2-7, with 7 positions matching TRBD1. This CDR3 region has 14 residues.

This clonotype was observed many times. The rearrangement uses TRBV6-2 or TRBV6-3 and TRBJ1-1; D is possibly TRBD1 (5 bases). V lost 2 bases, J lost 3 bases, and 22 bases lay in between. The CDR3 spans 18 residues. Looked up from germline, CDR1 is MNHEY and CDR2 is SVGEGT. CDR3 residues: CASSYSPGLTDRYTEAFF. DNA of the CDR3: TGTGCCAGCAGTTACAGTCCGGGACTCACCGACAGATACACTGAAGCTTTCTTT.

This clonotype was counted a single time. A much larger clone sits a single nucleotide away, making a read error possible. The conserved closing phenylalanine or tryptophan is absent in this CDR3, likely reflecting a read error. V usage is TRBV28 and J usage is TRBJ2-7; D may be TRBD2 (5 bases). CDR1 and CDR2 (germline): MDHEN, SYDVKM. CDR3 length equals 16 residues. V lost 2 bases, J lost 2 bases, and 16 bases lay in between. CDR3 sequence: CASSLRSAGGAYEQYC. The CDR3 DNA reads TGTGCCAGCAGTTTAAGGTCGGCGGGCGGTGCCTACGAGCAGTACTGC.

The chain combines TRBV19 with TRBJ2-7; 14 bases align to TRBD2. Germline assignment: CDR1 LNHDA and CDR2 SQIVND (reference sequence). The J segment lost 1 base and the V segment lost 6 bases, leaving 8 bases of the junction unmatched. This CDR3 spans 17 amino acids. The CDR3 spells CASSTGLAGVTSYEQYF. CDR3 nucleotide sequence: TGTGCCAGTAGCACGGGACTAGCGGGAGTCACGTCCTACGAGCAGTACTTC.

This clonotype is judged medium-sized. The V call is TRBV2, the J call TRBJ1-4; 9 positions match TRBD1. The ends lost 7 bases at V and 7 bases at J; junction bases unmatched: 13. Looked up from germline, CDR1 is SNHLY and CDR2 is FYNNEI. There are 16 residues in the CDR3. The CDR3 region has the DNA TGTGCCAGCAACAGAGACCCGGGACAGGGAGGTGAAAAACTGTTTTTT. Amino acid sequence: CASNRDPGQGGEKLFF.

Worth noting for this clonotype: At one boundary the junction diverges from the germline segment, which might be a read error. The genes are TRBV15 and TRBJ1-5, with D possibly matching TRBD1 (6 bases). The CDR3 is 15 amino acids. Germline assignment: CDR1 LNHNV and CDR2 YYDKDF (reference sequence). CDR3 coding DNA: TGTGCTACCAGTAGAGATACAAGGGGGTATCAGCCCCAGCATTTT. Translated: CATSRDTRGYQPQHF.

The chain uses TRBV24-1 and TRBJ2-3; D is unclear. Germline CDR1 KGHDR, CDR2 SFDVKD. The length of the CDR3 is 14 residues. V was pared by 4 bases and J by 9 bases, with 16 bases between. CDR3 amino acids: CATSDSPLETTQYF. Here the CDR3 DNA reads TGTGCCACCAGTGACTCTCCCCTAGAGACCACGCAGTATTTT.